Presented here are 10 T cell receptor beta chains from one specimen sequenced in a study of blood T cell repertoires in COVID-19. Here immunoSEQ multiplex PCR was the method, and the copy in TCRdb shows in-frame clones only, minus some. The data contain over 90,000 clones, roughly 92% of them singletons. Specimen: peripheral blood. All receptors derive from a woman in her forties or fifties with COVID-19, enrolled during active disease.

The gene calls are TRBV2 and TRBJ2-7; possibly TRBD2 for D (5 bases). The CDR3 runs 11 residues. Germline assignment: CDR1 SNHLY and CDR2 FYNNEI. Trimming shortened V by 6 bases and J by 3 bases, and 6 bases separated the two germline ends. The CDR3 nucleotides read TGTGCCAGCAGACTAGTCTACGAGCAGTACTTC. Its protein product is CASRLVYEQYF.

The V and J genes are TRBV11-2 and TRBJ1-1; 12 bases are a match to TRBD1. The CDR3 runs to 16 residues. V was pared by 5 bases and J by 5 bases, with 9 bases of the junction left unmatched. Germline CDR1 is SGHAT and CDR2 is FQNNGV. Here the CDR3 DNA reads TGTGCCAGCAGCAACCGGGACAGGGGGCCGCGGACTGAAGCTTTCTTT. It encodes CASSNRDRGPRTEAFF.

The chain combines TRBV27 with TRBJ1-2; the match to TRBD1 covers 7 bases. The CDR3 loop spans 14 amino acids. V gave up 4 bases and J gave up 4 bases; unmatched junction bases: 6. CDR1 is MNHEY, CDR2 SMNVEV, per germline (reference sequence). The CDR3: CASSSRRDSYGYTF. Written as DNA, the CDR3 is TGTGCCAGCAGTTCTCGCCGGGACAGCTATGGCTACACCTTC.

The chain combines TRBV5-1 with TRBJ2-3; 9 positions agree with TRBD1. Germline CDR1 and CDR2: SGHRS and YFSETQ. J was trimmed by 5 bases and V by 4 bases; bases with no gene match: 8. The length of the CDR3 is 15 residues. The CDR3 DNA reads TGCGCCAGCAGCGTAACAGGGGGCAGGGGAGATACGCAGTATTTT. It specifies CASSVTGGRGDTQYF.

This clone was seen a few times. The genes are TRBV19 and TRBJ1-2, with a weak D call TRBD1 (5 bases). This CDR3 is 13 amino acids long. Germline V gene data show CDR1 as LNHDA and CDR2 as SQIVND (reference sequence). V dropped 3 bases and J dropped 8 bases, with 13 bases sitting between them. For the CDR3, the DNA is TGTGCCAGTAGTATGGTGGGGCGACCGGGCTACACCTTC. Protein: CASSMVGRPGYTF.

The J gene is TRBJ1-2, the V gene TRBV12-3 or TRBV12-4; D gene ambiguous. There are 12 residues in the CDR3. Trimming stripped 0 bases from V and 6 bases from J, with 5 bases between. The CDR3 here is CASSLAYNGYTF. CDR3 in DNA: TGTGCCAGCAGTTTAGCTTATAATGGCTACACCTTC.

The chain combines TRBV7-9 with TRBJ2-2, with a possible D match to TRBD1 (5 bases). CDR1 is SEHNR, CDR2 FQNEAQ, per germline (reference sequence). Trimming removed 2 bases at V and 3 bases at J, with 10 bases between. This CDR3 has 15 amino acids. The CDR3 sequence: CASSLYRLDTGELFF. The CDR3 nucleotides are TGTGCCAGCAGCTTATACAGGCTAGACACCGGGGAGCTGTTTTTT. Full variable domain (remainder filled in from reference TRBV7-9 and TRBJ2-2): DTGVSQNPRHKITKRGQNVTFRCDPISEHNRLYWYRQTLGQGPEFLTYFQNEAQLEKSRLLSDRFSAERPKGSFSTLEIQRTEQGDSAMYLCASSLYRLDTGELFFGEGSRLTVL.

The chain uses TRBV6-6 and TRBJ1-2, with 7 bases that match TRBD1. With 5 bases clipped from V and 1 base from J, the junction kept 7 bases outside the gene matches. Per the germline V gene, CDR1 is MNHNY and CDR2 is SVGAGI (reference sequence). The CDR3 covers 15 residues. The DNA for the CDR3 is TGTGCCAGCAGTCCCCGACAGGGAAGTAACTATGGCTACACCTTC. This translates into CASSPRQGSNYGYTF.

The chain uses TRBV12-5 and TRBJ1-4; D ambiguous. The V end lost 6 bases, the J end lost 5 bases, and 10 bases lay between the germline ends. The V gene's germline CDR1 is LGHNT and CDR2 FRNRAP. The CDR3 consists of 13 residues. The CDR3 is CASGGDGNEKLFF. In DNA form, the CDR3 reads TGTGCTAGTGGGGGTGACGGGAATGAAAAACTGTTTTTT.

CDR3 protein: CASSNNRDVITEAFF. CDR3 DNA sequence: TGTGCCAGCAGTAATAACAGGGATGTTATCACTGAAGCTTTCTTT. The V and J genes are TRBV6-6 and TRBJ1-1; maybe TRBD1 (6 bases). The germline V gene has CDR1 MNHNY and CDR2 SVGAGI (reference sequence). The CDR3 loop spans 15 amino acids. V lost 5 bases, J lost 4 bases, and 17 bases lay in between.